The present entry profiles one T cell receptor (beta chain) with its context. Its antigen is unidentified. The CDR3 is 18 residues long. Germline values: CDR1 SGHTA, CDR2 FQGNSA. Trimming cost V 2 bases and J 0 bases, with 14 bases left between them. Described treatment: approximately 9-day PBMC culture with coronavirus spike peptide pools or control peptides (ViraFEST assay). Sequencing of DNA taken from cultured CD4+ T cells relied on the Oncomine TCR Beta short-read assay. MiXCR was run by TCRdb on the PCR reads, yielding one entry per CDR3 protein. This sample carries 10,000 to 15,000 distinct CDR3 sequences, roughly two thirds of them seen once, and the ten largest clones take about an eighth. This entry belongs to a study of vaccination and CD4 T cells after COVID-19. Study-wide points: Going from roughly 22 to 38, median SARS-CoV-2-reactive clonotypes did not rise significantly.

The rearrangement links TRBV7-2 to TRBJ2-6; D unresolved. The sequence came from a human donor who had recovered from COVID-19. The material sequenced was CD4+ T cells from blood, cultured in vitro. The CDR3 DNA reads TGTGCCAGCAGCTTATATGTTGTGGCGATCTCTGGGGCCAACGTCCTGACTTTC. As protein: CASSLYVVAISGANVLTF.